Below, 22 T cell receptor beta chains from the same sample are listed, as sequenced in a study of PD-1 blockade in classical Hodgkin lymphoma. Data came from immunoSEQ multiplex PCR; TCRdb stores just in-frame clones and leaves some out. Of roughly 68,000 clones in the sample, over 90% are singletons; the top ten hold about 2.6%. The time point denotes: newly diagnosed, previously untreated cHL patient sample. Material for sequencing was peripheral blood mononuclear cells (PBMCs). These receptors were collected from a human donor with classical Hodgkin lymphoma.

The chain recombines TRBV28 with TRBJ2-2, with a tentative D call TRBD2 (5 bases). The V gene lost 5 bases and the J gene lost 6 bases, with 10 bases spanning the gap. The CDR3 totals 13 residues. Germline V CDR1 and CDR2: MDHEN, SYDVKM. The CDR3 region has the DNA TGTGCCAGCAGTGTTGGACTCGCCGGGGAGCTGTTTTTT. Translating gives CASSVGLAGELFF.

This clone is a singleton in its sample. The rearrangement links TRBV6-5 to TRBJ2-3; no clear D. The CDR3 sequence is 12 residues long. Trimming stripped 7 bases from V and 6 bases from J, with 11 bases between. Germline V gene data show CDR1 as MNHEY and CDR2 as SVGAGI. In DNA, the CDR3 is TGTGCCAGCACCCGGATCGGGGATACGCAGTATTTT. Its translation: CASTRIGDTQYF.

The CDR3 DNA sequence: TGTGCCAGCAGCTTAGATAACAGGGCCCCAGATACGCAGTATTTT. Translation: CASSLDNRAPDTQYF. The chain uses TRBV11-2 and TRBJ2-3; perhaps TRBD1 as D (6 bases). Germline CDR1 and CDR2: SGHAT and FQNNGV. V shed 0 bases and J shed 4 bases, with 11 bases lying between them. The CDR3 covers 15 residues.

The chain links TRBV2 to TRBJ1-1; 8 bases fit TRBD1. Germline trimming cut 6 bases from V and 3 bases from J; bases unmatched to any gene: 3. This CDR3 is 13 amino acids long. Germline-derived CDR1 and CDR2 are SNHLY and FYNNEI. The CDR3 here is CASRTQGDTEAFF. The CDR3 DNA is TGTGCCAGCAGGACACAGGGGGACACTGAAGCTTTCTTT.

The chain uses TRBV6-6 and TRBJ2-7, with D perhaps TRBD1 or TRBD2 (6 bases each). The V end was cut by 7 bases, the J end by 3 bases, with 19 bases between. The CDR3 runs 15 residues. The germline V gene encodes CDR1 MNHNY and CDR2 SVGAGI (reference sequence). For the CDR3, the DNA is TGTGCCAGCACCGAGGGGGGTTGGACAAGCTACGAGCAGTACTTC. It specifies CASTEGGWTSYEQYF.

This clone has just one count. This chain uses TRBV5-1 with TRBJ2-7, with 8 bases identical to TRBD2. The CDR3 is 15 amino acids. V trimming: 4 bases; J trimming: 7 bases; junction bases outside the gene matches: 13. Germline V gene sequence: CDR1 SGHRS, CDR2 YFSETQ. The CDR3 nucleotides are TGCGCCAGCAGCCCCCGGACTAGCAGCCCAGGAGAGCAGTACTTC. Translation: CASSPRTSSPGEQYF.

CDR3 residues: CASNRGYGYTF. CDR3 nucleotides: TGTGCCAGTAATCGCGGGTATGGCTACACCTTC. The rearrangement links TRBV19 to TRBJ1-2, with D hard to call. V was pared by 7 bases and J by 5 bases, with 8 bases between. This CDR3 has 11 amino acids. Looked up from germline, CDR1 is LNHDA and CDR2 is SQIVND (reference sequence).

The rearrangement uses TRBV7-8 and TRBJ2-1; no clear D. Deletions cut 5 bases from V and 0 bases from J, with 14 bases between. The CDR3 has 16 amino acids. From germline, CDR1 is SGHVS and CDR2 FQNEAQ. The CDR3: CASSPVGPSSYNEQFF. In DNA, the CDR3 is TGTGCCAGCAGCCCCGTCGGCCCGAGCTCCTACAATGAGCAGTTCTTC. Full variable domain (missing parts from reference TRBV7-8 and TRBJ2-1): GAGVSQSPRYKVAKRGQDVALRCDPISGHVSLFWYQQALGQGPEFLTYFQNEAQLDKSGLPSDRFFAERPEGSVSTLKIQRTQQEDSAVYLCASSPVGPSSYNEQFFGPGTRLTVL.

This sequence joins TRBV5-1 and TRBJ2-7, with D tentatively TRBD1 (6 bases). V gave up 5 bases and J gave up 5 bases, with 17 bases separating them. The CDR3 loop spans 14 amino acids. The V gene's germline CDR1 is SGHRS and CDR2 YFSETQ. The CDR3 DNA reads TGCGCCAGCAGGCGTACGACAGGTCGGGACGAGCAGTACTTC. This translates into CASRRTTGRDEQYF.

The chain carries TRBV5-1 and TRBJ2-1, with TRBD2 matching 9 bases. V shed 3 bases, J shed 3 bases, and the junction held 7 bases outside the gene matches. CDR1 SGHRS and CDR2 YFSETQ come from the germline V gene. The CDR3 runs 16 residues. The CDR3 region has the DNA TGCGCCAGCAGCTCGGGACTAGCCGTGAACTACAATGAGCAGTTCTTC. The encoded protein is CASSSGLAVNYNEQFF.

This clone was found once. The chain employs TRBV6-6 and TRBJ2-2; no clear D. Germline V gene data show CDR1 as MNHNY and CDR2 as SVGAGI (reference sequence). The CDR3 runs to 14 residues. The V end lost 3 bases, the J end lost 5 bases, and 10 bases lay between the germline ends. CDR3 in amino acids: CASSYSRSTGELFF. Written as DNA, the CDR3 is TGTGCCAGCAGTTATTCAAGGAGTACCGGGGAGCTGTTTTTT.

This chain connects TRBV11-3 to TRBJ1-6, with TRBD1 matching over 8 bases. With 4 bases clipped from V and 1 base from J, the junction kept 3 bases outside the gene matches. The CDR3 totals 16 residues. Germline-derived CDR1 and CDR2 are SGHNT and YENEEA. In DNA form, the CDR3 reads TGTGCCAGCAGCTCCGGACAGGGATCCTATAATTCACCCCTCCACTTT. Amino acids: CASSSGQGSYNSPLHF.

The rearrangement links TRBV7-2 to TRBJ1-4; weak D call: TRBD1 (5 bases). CDR1 and CDR2 from the germline V gene are SGHTA and FQGNSA. This CDR3 is 15 amino acids long. Trimming took 3 bases from V and 6 from J, leaving 14 bases between them. CDR3 DNA: TGTGCCAGCAGCTTTAGGGGCCGCCGGGATGAAAAACTGTTTTTT. It is translated as CASSFRGRRDEKLFF.

By proportion, this clone is medium-sized. The rearrangement joins TRBV2 to TRBJ1-2; D gene ambiguous. This CDR3 spans 13 amino acids. Trimming pared 4 bases from V and 2 bases from J, leaving 8 bases between. CDR1 is SNHLY, CDR2 FYNNEI, per germline. CDR3 residues: CASSGVGNYGYTF. CDR3 bases: TGTGCCAGCAGTGGTGTTGGAAACTATGGCTACACCTTC.

This chain links TRBV9 with TRBJ1-1, with D hard to call. The germline CDR1 and CDR2 sequences are SGDLS and YYNGEE. Trimming pared 0 bases from V and 2 bases from J, leaving 14 bases between. The CDR3 has 16 amino acids. In DNA form, the CDR3 reads TGTGCCAGCAGCGTAGAAAGGGTGGGTGGAAACACTGAAGCTTTCTTT. Its protein is CASSVERVGGNTEAFF.

The rearrangement links TRBV4-1 to TRBJ1-2; 8 positions match TRBD1. Germline-derived CDR1 and CDR2 are MGHRA and YSYEKL. The CDR3 is 16 amino acids. With 3 bases clipped from V and 2 bases from J, the junction kept 8 bases outside the gene matches. The CDR3 region has the DNA TGCGCCAGCAGCCATGTGGGTCAGGGGGCCAACTATGGCTACACCTTC. This gives the protein CASSHVGQGANYGYTF.

This chain joins TRBV13 and TRBJ2-3, with no clear D. The CDR3 runs 13 residues. V was shortened by 4 bases and J by 12 bases, with 17 bases between the two germline ends. From germline, CDR1 is PRHDT and CDR2 FYEKMQ (reference sequence). The CDR3: CASSSRLPGPQYF. The CDR3 DNA reads TGTGCCAGCAGCTCTAGACTCCCCGGTCCCCAGTATTTT.

V usage is TRBV7-8 and J usage is TRBJ2-7; D remains unclear. This CDR3 is 11 amino acids long. Germline V gene sequence: CDR1 SGHVS, CDR2 FQNEAQ. The V end was cut by 1 base, the J end by 5 bases, with 3 bases between. CDR3 sequence (DNA): TGTGCCAGCAGCTTAGTAGACGAGCAGTACTTC. The encoded protein is CASSLVDEQYF.

This clone was observed a single time. The chain has TRBV7-7 and TRBJ2-1, with 11 bases aligning to TRBD2. Germline CDR1 is SSHAT and CDR2 is FNYEAQ (reference sequence). The CDR3 is made up of 16 amino acids. The trim removed 5 bases at V and 6 bases at J, leaving 9 bases unmatched. CDR3 sequence reads: CASSALAGGGRNEQFF. The CDR3 region has the DNA TGTGCCAGCAGCGCTCTAGCGGGAGGAGGGCGCAATGAGCAGTTCTTC.

J is TRBJ2-7 and V is TRBV11-1; D is unclear. The CDR3 contains 12 residues. Germline assignment: CDR1 SGHAT and CDR2 FQDESV (reference sequence). V lost 0 bases and J lost 6, with 6 bases in between. Here the CDR3 DNA reads TGTGCCAGCAGCTTAGCGTACGGCGAGCAGTACTTC. This gives the protein CASSLAYGEQYF. The whole variable domain, remainder taken from reference TRBV11-1 and TRBJ2-7, is EAEVAQSPRYKITEKSQAVAFWCDPISGHATLYWYRQILGQGPELLVQFQDESVVDDSQLPKDRFSAERLKGVDSTLKIQPAELGDSAMYLCASSLAYGEQYFGPGTRLTVT.

The V gene is TRBV7-8, the J gene TRBJ1-1; possibly TRBD1 for D (6 bases). Trimming took off 4 bases at V and 4 bases at J, with 16 bases between the two ends. CDR1 and CDR2 from the germline V gene are SGHVS and FQNEAQ. The CDR3 length is 15 residues. The CDR3: CASSSWSGASTEAFF. The CDR3 DNA is TGTGCCAGCAGCTCATGGTCGGGGGCGAGCACTGAAGCTTTCTTT.

This chain uses TRBV27 with TRBJ1-5; D gene ambiguous. Germline V gene lookup returns CDR1 MNHEY and CDR2 SMNVEV (reference sequence). This CDR3 is built from 12 residues. Trimming took 6 bases from V and 3 from J, leaving 6 bases between them. The CDR3 spells CASRTLNQPQHF. Here the CDR3 DNA reads TGTGCCAGCAGGACTCTCAATCAGCCCCAGCATTTT.